A single sample gave rise to the 30 T cell receptor beta chains below, sequenced in a study of tumor-infiltrating lymphocytes in primary liver carcinoma. Constant-region priming of around 500 ng total RNA yielded TCR beta cDNA. Three-round nested multiplex PCR performed with slightly modified ARM-PCR produced the TCR beta libraries. Use of TRBV1-TRBV30 forward primers with a C-beta reverse primer characterized the first two PCR rounds, which lasted about 10 cycles each. In TCRdb, the multiplex PCR reads were re-called with MiXCR into one record per CDR3 protein. Of about 41,000 distinct CDR3 sequences in the sample, around 66% were seen once. For each extraction, RNA and DNA were obtained together from 20-30 mg of unsorted bulk tissue. The sample consisted of liver tumor tissue from sampling region 2. Specified subset: tumor region T2, inferior pole. All receptors derive from a man between 35 and 55 years old with primary liver carcinoma and hepatitis B virus infection.

This clonotype turned up a few times. The chain links TRBV6-1 to TRBJ1-1; D is ambiguous. Germline V CDR1 and CDR2: MNHNS, SASEGT. V was shortened by 9 bases and J by 13 bases, with 24 bases between the two germline ends. The CDR3 loop spans 13 amino acids. The CDR3 DNA reads as TGTGCCAGTCGGATTCCGAGACCTCGGATGGGTTTCTTT. Translation: CASRIPRPRMGFF.

Regarding this clonotype: One junction end does not reproduce the germline sequence, and a read error may be involved. The chain recombines TRBV11-3 with TRBJ2-1; possibly TRBD2 for D (6 bases). Germline V gives CDR1 SGHNT, CDR2 YENEEA. The CDR3 is made up of 14 amino acids. The CDR3 protein is CASSLGREKSEQFF. Written as DNA, the CDR3 is TGTGCAAGCAGCTTGGGACGGGAGAAAAGTGAGCAGTTCTTC.

A remark on this clonotype: At one boundary the junction diverges from the germline segment, which might be a read error. The V and J genes are TRBV5-5 and TRBJ2-2; no firm D call. This CDR3 spans 11 amino acids. CDR1 is SGHKS and CDR2 is YYEKEE in the germline V gene (reference sequence). CDR3 DNA: TGTGCCGGCAGCTTGTCGGGGGAGCTGTTTTTT. This sequence encodes CAGSLSGELFF. Full variable domain (remainder filled in from reference TRBV5-5 and TRBJ2-2): DAGVTQSPTHLIKTRGQQVTLRCSPISGHKSVSWYQQVLGQGPQFIFQYYEKEERGRGNFPDRFSARQFPNYSSELNVNALLLGDSALYLCAGSLSGELFFGEGSRLTVL.

Details on this clonotype: One junction end disagrees with the germline gene, perhaps due to a read error. This chain's CDR3 is CASSFPPPQYNGQFF. The CDR3 DNA reads as TGTGCCAGCAGTTTCCCCCCACCTCAGTACAATGGGCAGTTCTTC. The gene calls are TRBV28 and TRBJ2-1; unclear D gene. The germline gives CDR1 MDHEN, CDR2 SYDVKM. CDR3 length equals 15 residues. Complete variable domain (other parts from reference TRBV28 and TRBJ2-1): DVKVTQSSRYLVKRTGEKVFLECVQDMDHENMFWYRQDPGLGLRLIYFSYDVKMKEKGDIPEGYSVSREKKERFSLILESASTNQTSMYLCASSFPPPQYNGQFFGPGTRLTVL.

The CDR3 reads CASTLQSDSYSYTF. CDR3 nucleotide sequence: TGTGCCAGCACCTTACAGTCGGACAGTTATAGCTACACCTTC. This rearrangement joins TRBV6-6 to TRBJ1-2; possibly TRBD1 for D (6 bases). The length of the CDR3 is 14 residues. Trimming removed 7 bases from V and 9 bases from J, with 21 bases in between. CDR1 and CDR2 (germline): MNHNY, SVGAGI (reference sequence).

In regard to this clonotype: The final CDR3 position lacks the conserved phenylalanine or tryptophan, pointing to a likely read error. The rearrangement joins TRBV5-6 to TRBJ2-3; D is tentatively TRBD1 or TRBD2 (5 bases each). CDR1 SGHDT and CDR2 YYEEEE come from the germline V gene. The CDR3 loop spans 15 amino acids. The CDR3 sequence is CASSLRRGHGDTQYL. CDR3 DNA: TGCGCCAGCAGCTTGCGCCGGGGCCACGGGGATACGCAGTATTTA.

Details on this clonotype: Sequence at one end of the junction differs from germline and may be a read error. V is TRBV11-2 and J is TRBJ1-5; perhaps TRBD1 as D (6 bases). CDR3 length: 17 residues. Germline lookup yields CDR1 SGHAT and CDR2 FQNNGV. The CDR3 loop reads CANSPVGVTGSNQPQHF. The CDR3 DNA follows: TGTGCCAACAGCCCAGTAGGGGTAACAGGGAGCAATCAGCCCCAGCATTTT.

With respect to this clonotype: The CDR3 does not end in the conserved phenylalanine or tryptophan, so this is likely a read error. The DNA is left out, because the CDR3 cannot be placed on it with certainty; the CDR3 is given as TCRdb lists it. V usage is TRBV6-5 and J usage is TRBJ2-1; the table's TRBD1 call for D was not verified on the DNA. Germline V gene sequence: CDR1 MNHEY, CDR2 SVGAGI. Termini included, the CDR3 measures 13 amino acids. The CDR3 reads CASSTTGNNEQFL.

Concerning this clonotype itself: This is likely a read error, given that the CDR3 carries no conserved phenylalanine or tryptophan at its end. The chain uses TRBV7-8 and TRBJ2-3; a possible D gene is TRBD2 (7 bases). The germline V gene encodes CDR1 SGHVS and CDR2 FQNEAQ. Trimming left V 8 bases short and J 6 bases short, with 24 bases between. The CDR3 extends over 16 amino acids. CDR3 in DNA: TGTGCCAGCTGCTCAACAAGGGGGGGATATTCGGATACGCAGTATTCT. It encodes CASCSTRGGYSDTQYS.

Concerning this clonotype itself: Just one base apart from a much larger clone, this may be a read error. The V gene is TRBV16, the J gene TRBJ1-3, with 7 bases fitting TRBD1. Germline V lookup: CDR1 KGHSY, CDR2 FQNENV. V gave up 8 bases and J gave up 0 bases; unmatched junction bases: 13. This CDR3 spans 17 amino acids. For the CDR3, the DNA is TGTGCCAGCTCCAAACAGGGGTTTGGTAGCTCTGGAAACACCATATATTTT. The encoded protein is CASSKQGFGSSGNTIYF.

This clonotype was detected only a few times. Compared with germline, one end of the junction differs, possibly owing to a read error. The chain uses TRBV12-3 or TRBV12-4 and TRBJ1-5; D is uncertain. Judging by the DNA end, TRBJ2-3 fits better; the J call may be wrong. This CDR3 contains 12 residues. CDR3 residues: CASNLSGAPQYF. CDR3 bases: TGTGCCAGCAATTTAAGTGGAGCGCCCCAGTATTTT.

This sequence joins TRBV28 and TRBJ1-1; D remains unclear. This CDR3 is built from 15 residues. Trimming removed 7 bases at V and 11 bases at J, with 26 bases between. Germline V gene sequence: CDR1 MDHEN, CDR2 SYDVKM. The CDR3 nucleotides read TGTGCCAGCATCATTGGGCGGCTTCGGAACACTGTGGCTTTCTTT. Translating it yields CASIIGRLRNTVAFF.

This clonotype has a count of ten or more. The V gene is TRBV5-1, the J gene TRBJ1-6, with unresolved D. CDR3 length: 14 residues. Trimming stripped 4 bases from V and 5 bases from J, with 10 bases between. The germline V gene has CDR1 SGHRS and CDR2 YFSETQ. The DNA for the CDR3 is TGCGCCAGCAGCGAGGGCCACGATAATTCACCCCTCCACTTT. This codes for CASSEGHDNSPLHF.

The genes are TRBV19 and TRBJ1-1; D remains unclear. Trimming stripped 7 bases from V and 6 bases from J, with 12 bases between. Germline V lookup: CDR1 LNHDA, CDR2 SQIVND (reference sequence). This CDR3 is built from 12 residues. CDR3 amino acids: CASNSRGAEAFF. The CDR3 DNA follows: TGTGCCAGTAATTCTCGGGGAGCTGAAGCTTTCTTT.

CDR3 region: CASSLIGAGMSTDTQYF. DNA for the CDR3: TGTGCCAGCAGCTTAATCGGGGCGGGAATGAGCACAGATACGCAGTATTTT. The chain couples TRBV7-3 to TRBJ2-3, with a possible D match to TRBD2 (6 bases). Trimming stripped 1 base from V and 0 bases from J, with 14 bases between. This CDR3 region has 17 residues. The germline V gene encodes CDR1 SGHTA and CDR2 FQGTGA.

This clonotype was recorded a few times. One base away lies a much larger clone, so this may be a sequencing read error. DNA for the CDR3: TGCAGTGCTAGAGATTTGATGGGCCTCGGGGACTACACCTTC. Translated, it gives CSARDLMGLGDYTF. The V call is TRBV20-1, the J call TRBJ1-2; D is unresolved. CDR3 size: 14 residues. Trimming removed 0 bases from V and 10 bases from J, with 18 bases in between. Germline V gives CDR1 DFQATT, CDR2 SNEGSKA (reference sequence).

This clonotype was recorded a few times. The junction departs from germline at one end; a sequencing error may be responsible. The rearrangement links TRBV6-6 to TRBJ1-6; D unclear. The germline CDR1 and CDR2 sequences are MNHNY and SVGAGI (reference sequence). The CDR3 sequence is 13 residues long. This CDR3 reads CASSNTGISRLHF. The CDR3 DNA sequence: TGTGCCAGCAGTAATACCGGGATTTCACGCCTCCACTTT.

This clonotype showed up just a few times. This may come from a read error, since a much larger clone is one base off. The genes are TRBV11-2 and TRBJ2-7, with D unclear. The CDR3 extends over 14 amino acids. From germline, CDR1 is SGHAT and CDR2 FQNNGV. In DNA, the CDR3 is TGTGCCGGCAGTTTAACGGACGCTGCCTACGAGCAGTACTTC. Translated, it gives CAGSLTDAAYEQYF.

The chain carries TRBV20-1 and TRBJ1-5, with 10 bases lining up with TRBD1. The junction had 9 bases not matched to a gene; V was cut back by 5 bases and J by 8 bases. Germline-derived CDR1 and CDR2 are DFQATT and SNEGSKA (reference sequence). This CDR3 is built from 14 residues. CDR3 region: CSASGTGVVKPQHF. In DNA form, the CDR3 reads TGCAGTGCTTCCGGGACAGGGGTTGTTAAGCCCCAGCATTTT.

The chain has TRBV6-1 and TRBJ1-5, with a tentative D call TRBD1 (5 bases). The germline CDR1 and CDR2 sequences are MNHNS and SASEGT. The CDR3 spans 14 residues. V was pared by 11 bases and J by 5 bases, with 19 bases between. Written as DNA, the CDR3 is TGTGCCTGGAGTGAAGGATGGGGGTATCAGCCCCAGCATTTT. Translation: CAWSEGWGYQPQHF.

Concerning this clonotype itself: A much more abundant neighbour one base away suggests this may be a read error. Because the CDR3 is missing its conserved closing phenylalanine or tryptophan, this is likely a read error. The chain uses TRBV15 and TRBJ1-2; D might be TRBD1 (6 bases). V lost 1 base, J lost 8 bases, and 11 bases lay in between. The CDR3 consists of 13 residues. The germline CDR1 and CDR2 sequences are LNHNV and YYDKDF (reference sequence). DNA for the CDR3: TGTGCCACCAGCAGAGGCCAGGGGTTAGGCTACACCTTA. Amino acids: CATSRGQGLGYTL.

The rearrangement joins TRBV29-1 to TRBJ1-1; D remains ambiguous. The CDR3 totals 13 residues. CDR1 is SQVTM, CDR2 ANQGSEA, per germline. V lost 4 bases, J lost 0 bases, and 9 bases lay in between. As DNA, the CDR3 is TGCAGCGTTGGCATCCGACTGAACACTGAAGCTTTCTTT. Its translation: CSVGIRLNTEAFF.

As regards this clonotype: Sequence at one end of the junction differs from germline and may be a read error. This chain connects TRBV19 to TRBJ1-1; 7 bases are a match to TRBD1. Germline V gene data show CDR1 as LNHDA and CDR2 as SQIVND (reference sequence). This CDR3 has 13 amino acids. The CDR3: CASRDRRDIEALF. In DNA, the CDR3 is TGTGCCAGTAGGGACAGGCGAGACATTGAAGCTCTCTTT.

In regard to this clonotype: At one of its ends the junction is not consistent with the germline gene, which may arise from a read error. V is TRBV27 and J is TRBJ1-6; D unresolved. The CDR3 totals 13 residues. The germline gives CDR1 MNHEY, CDR2 SMNVEV (reference sequence). DNA of the CDR3: TGTGCCAGCACCGGACTGGATTATTCACCTCTCCACTTT. It translates to CASTGLDYSPLHF.

Note on this clonotype: An end of the junction differs from the germline gene, which may be a read error. The chain joins TRBV6-5 to TRBJ1-1; no firm D call. This CDR3 has 14 residues. Germline lookup yields CDR1 MNHEY and CDR2 SVGAGI. CDR3 in DNA: TGTGCTAGCAGCACCGGGGTCAGGAACACTGAAGCTTTCTTT. It is translated as CASSTGVRNTEAFF.

A single count supports this clonotype. A much bigger clone sits one base away, suggesting this may be a read error. The rearrangement joins TRBV2 to TRBJ1-5; 8 bases are a match to TRBD1. The CDR3 covers 14 residues. The germline gives CDR1 SNHLY, CDR2 FYNNEI. DNA for the CDR3: TGTGCCAGCTGTGACAGGGGAGGGTATCAGCCCCAGCATTTT. Translation gives CASCDRGGYQPQHF.

The V call is TRBV6-2 or TRBV6-3, the J call TRBJ2-7, with TRBD2 matching over 7 bases. Germline loops: CDR1 MNHEY, CDR2 SVGEGT. This CDR3 has 15 residues. V shed 6 bases and J 5 bases; nucleotides not matched to a gene: 13. CDR3 in amino acids: CASSTPTKGGHEQYF. The CDR3, as DNA: TGTGCCAGCAGCACTCCGACTAAGGGAGGGCACGAGCAGTACTTC.

Notes on this clonotype: As the CDR3 is not closed by the conserved phenylalanine or tryptophan, this likely results from a read error. The V gene is TRBV5-1, the J gene TRBJ1-1; D unresolved. The ends were cut back, 0 bases at V and 3 bases at J, with 9 bases in the middle. The CDR3 extends over 14 amino acids. In germline, CDR1 is SGHRS, CDR2 YFSETQ. CDR3 protein: CASSLAGGDTEAFL. CDR3 nucleotide sequence: TGCGCCAGCAGCTTGGCAGGAGGCGACACTGAAGCTTTCTTG.

In its sample, this clonotype was seen once. The conserved phenylalanine or tryptophan normally closing the CDR3 is absent here, so this likely arose from a read error. The chain employs TRBV5-4 and TRBJ2-5; D is ambiguous. V shed 2 bases and J shed 1 base, with 12 bases lying between them. Germline V gene data show CDR1 as SGHNT and CDR2 as YYREEE (reference sequence). The CDR3 runs 15 residues. The DNA for the CDR3 is TGTGCCAGCAGCTTAAACGAGGACGGCCAAGAGACCCAGTACATT. Translation: CASSLNEDGQETQYI.

With regard to this clonotype: The CDR3 carries no conserved terminal phenylalanine or tryptophan, so it likely arises from a read error. CDR3 in DNA: TGTGCCAGCAGGATTCCGAACACTGAAGCTTTCTCT. Protein: CASRIPNTEAFS. The chain combines TRBV28 with TRBJ1-1, with D hard to call. V was shortened by 6 bases and J by 1 base, with 6 bases between the two germline ends. Per germline, CDR1 MDHEN and CDR2 SYDVKM. The CDR3 length is 12 residues.